This entry is about one T cell receptor beta chain. The data belong to a study of control samples from healthy donors and cancer patients. Here immunoSEQ multiplex PCR was the method, and the copy in TCRdb shows in-frame clones only, minus some. This sample yields 24,000 or so clones, of which approximately 91% are seen a single time; over 10% belongs to the top ten. Germline values: CDR1 LNHDA, CDR2 SQIVND (reference sequence). This CDR3 comprises 15 residues. V dropped 3 bases and J dropped 4 bases, with 13 bases sitting between them. Sequenced material: PBMCs. The source is a middle-aged man with lung cancer. The chain employs TRBV19 and TRBJ1-3; no clear D. CDR3 sequence (DNA): TGTGCCAGTAGTATTCCCGGGAGCTCCGGAAACACCATATATTTT. Protein: CASSIPGSSGNTIYF.